The 30 T cell receptor beta chains given below trace back to one sample, sequenced in a study of blood T cells in healthy people across ages. Primed by a sample-barcoded 5' primer and a J-beta primer mix, a second PCR proceeded for 7 to 11 cycles. TCRdb passed the 5' RACE reads through MiXCR, listing each CDR3 protein once. Altogether approximately 960,000 distinct CDR3 sequences are present, under 35% being singletons, with the ten largest covering about 10%. This same sample was also part of a study on T cells of mothers and their children.

The sequenced sample consisted of blood. The receptors here all came from a woman aged 40-49 years in good health.

The gene calls are TRBV14 and TRBJ2-7; 8 positions agree with TRBD1. The junction had 5 bases not matched to a gene; V was cut back by 4 bases and J by 3 bases. The CDR3 totals 14 residues. The germline V gene encodes CDR1 SGHDN and CDR2 FVKESK. The CDR3 here is CASSPDRDVYEQYF. CDR3 bases: TGTGCCAGCAGCCCGGACAGGGACGTCTACGAGCAGTACTTC. The variable domain in full, completed from reference TRBV14 and TRBJ2-7, reads EAGVTQFPSHSVIEKGQTVTLRCDPISGHDNLYWYRRVMGKEIKFLLHFVKESKQDESGMPNNRFLAERTGGTYSTLKVQPAELEDSGVYFCASSPDRDVYEQYFGPGTRLTVT.

This clonotype was recorded many times. CDR3 in amino acids: CSVGTGNTGELFF. The CDR3 DNA sequence: TGCAGCGTCGGGACAGGGAACACCGGGGAGCTGTTTTTT. J is TRBJ2-2 and V is TRBV29-1, with TRBD1 matching 8 bases. The CDR3 contains 13 residues. J lost 1 base, V lost 6 bases, and 1 base had no gene match. Germline values: CDR1 SQVTM, CDR2 ANQGSEA.

The CDR3 DNA is TGTGCCAGCAGCGGCGCCCCGGGAGGTAGTTACGAGCAGTACTTC. It yields the protein CASSGAPGGSYEQYF. V is TRBV7-2 and J is TRBJ2-7; TRBD2 agrees at 7 bases. In germline, CDR1 is SGHTA, CDR2 FQGNSA. V was clipped by 5 bases and J by 4 bases; unmatched bases: 11. The CDR3 extends over 15 amino acids.

This clonotype has just a few counts. The gene calls are TRBV12-3 or TRBV12-4 and TRBJ2-5; D is undetermined. This CDR3 contains 12 residues. The ends were cut back, 6 bases at V and 4 bases at J, with 9 bases in the middle. CDR3 sequence: CASRGRGETQYF. In DNA, the CDR3 is TGTGCCAGCAGGGGTCGAGGAGAGACCCAGTACTTC.

Concerning this clonotype: Just one base apart from a much larger clone, this may be a read error. The rearrangement links TRBV4-1 to TRBJ2-7; a possible D gene is TRBD2 (6 bases). The CDR3 contains 14 residues. Germline values: CDR1 MGHRA, CDR2 YSYEKL. The CDR3 here is CVSSSAGFSYEQYF. The CDR3 coding sequence is TGCGTCAGCAGCTCCGCGGGGTTCTCCTACGAGCAGTACTTC.

This rearrangement joins TRBV5-1 to TRBJ1-1, with D unclear. CDR3 size: 13 residues. Germline V CDR1 and CDR2: SGHRS, YFSETQ. The ends were cut back, 4 bases at V and 0 bases at J, with 7 bases in the middle. CDR3 sequence: CASSGMMNTEAFF. CDR3 DNA sequence: TGCGCCAGCAGCGGGATGATGAACACTGAAGCTTTCTTT.

Remarks on this clonotype: An end of the junction differs from the germline gene, which may be a read error. The chain combines TRBV7-6 with TRBJ1-4; unclear D gene. Germline V gives CDR1 SGHVS, CDR2 FNYEAQ. This CDR3 is built from 18 residues. This CDR3 is CASSLSGRSLTTNEKRFF. CDR3 DNA sequence: TGTGCCAGCAGCTTATCCGGGAGAAGCCTTACAACTAATGAAAAACGGTTTTTT.

This clonotype has a handful of counts. This chain connects TRBV15 to TRBJ2-3; D is perhaps TRBD2 (6 bases). The V gene's germline CDR1 is LNHNV and CDR2 YYDKDF (reference sequence). The germline V and J ends were trimmed by 1 base and 4 bases, with 12 bases remaining between them. There are 15 residues in the CDR3. CDR3 sequence: CATSRAPSVADTQYF. CDR3 nucleotides: TGTGCCACCAGCAGAGCACCTAGCGTAGCAGATACGCAGTATTTT.

The chain carries TRBV27 and TRBJ1-1; D unclear. CDR1 and CDR2 from the germline V gene are MNHEY and SMNVEV (reference sequence). The CDR3 loop spans 13 amino acids. The V end was cut by 1 base, the J end by 0 bases, with 3 bases between. The CDR3 region is CASSLYLNTEAFF. CDR3 in DNA: TGTGCCAGCAGTTTATATTTGAACACTGAAGCTTTCTTT.

The table lists this clonotype with many counts. The chain recombines TRBV7-2 with TRBJ2-7; D is unresolved. V dropped 6 bases and J dropped 7 bases, with 1 base sitting between them. CDR3 length: 8 amino acids. Germline-derived CDR1 and CDR2 are SGHTA and FQGNSA. The DNA for the CDR3 is TGTGCCAGCAGAGAGCAGTACTTC. It encodes CASREQYF.

This clonotype has more than one count but fewer than ten. This may be a read error: a much more frequent sequence differs by one nucleotide. The chain employs TRBV9 and TRBJ2-7; 10 bases fit TRBD1. From germline, CDR1 is SGDLS and CDR2 YYNGEE. The ends lost 4 bases at V and 1 base at J; junction bases unmatched: 5. There are 15 residues in the CDR3. Here the CDR3 reads CASSPWTGGSYEQYF. In DNA form, the CDR3 reads TGTGCCAGCAGCCCTTGGACAGGGGGTTCCTACGAGCAGTACTTC.

There are many counts of this clonotype. The chain couples TRBV11-2 to TRBJ2-7, with D unresolved. The CDR3 spans 13 residues. Trimming stripped 1 base from V and 7 bases from J, with 11 bases between. Per the germline V gene, CDR1 is SGHAT and CDR2 is FQNNGV. The CDR3 here is CASSLGTPSEQYF. The CDR3 DNA reads as TGTGCCAGCAGCTTAGGGACGCCCTCTGAGCAGTACTTC.

Only a few counts were recorded for this clonotype. The junction differs from germline at one of its ends, possibly a read error. V is TRBV12-3 or TRBV12-4 and J is TRBJ2-3; the D call may be TRBD1 or TRBD2 (5 bases each). The CDR3 is 13 residues long. CDR3 protein: CAGSLAGGDTQYF. For the CDR3, the DNA is TGTGCCGGCAGTTTAGCTGGGGGAGATACGCAGTATTTT.

This clonotype has a count of ten or more. This chain joins TRBV20-1 and TRBJ2-3; 14 positions agree with TRBD2. Per the germline V gene, CDR1 is DFQATT and CDR2 is SNEGSKA (reference sequence). CDR3 length: 16 residues. The J segment lost 4 bases and the V segment lost 5 bases, leaving 8 bases of the junction unmatched. DNA for the CDR3: TGCAGTGCTGCCGGGACTAGCGGGGGTGGGCCAGATACGCAGTATTTT. This codes for CSAAGTSGGGPDTQYF.

This clonotype was picked up many times. The gene calls are TRBV28 and TRBJ1-2; D is uncertain. This CDR3 is 12 amino acids long. V lost 8 bases and J 2 bases, leaving 9 bases between the germline ends. Germline CDR1 reads MDHEN; CDR2 reads SYDVKM. This CDR3 reads CASQKPNYGYTF. In nucleotides, the CDR3 is TGTGCCAGCCAGAAACCGAACTATGGCTACACCTTC.

This clonotype has a count of ten or more. The V and J genes are TRBV4-2 and TRBJ2-1, with 11 positions matching TRBD2. The V gene's germline CDR1 is LGHNA and CDR2 YNFKEQ. CDR3 length equals 14 residues. V dropped 4 bases and J dropped 7; count of bases not matched to a gene: 3. The CDR3 DNA reads TGTGCCAGCAGCCCCCCTAGCGGGGGGAATGAGCAGTTCTTC. Its translation is CASSPPSGGNEQFF.

The chain has TRBV28 and TRBJ1-1; TRBD1 matches at 9 bases. Per the germline V gene, CDR1 is MDHEN and CDR2 is SYDVKM. V shed 2 bases and J 1 base; nucleotides not matched to a gene: 2. The CDR3 is made up of 15 amino acids. The CDR3 DNA sequence: TGTGCCAGCAGTTTACTGACAGGGGGGAACACTGAAGCTTTCTTT. Protein: CASSLLTGGNTEAFF.

Many counts were recorded for this clonotype. The genes are TRBV6-6 and TRBJ1-6; D is undetermined. Trimming removed 6 bases at V and 6 bases at J, with 3 bases between. There are 11 residues in the CDR3. The V gene's germline CDR1 is MNHNY and CDR2 SVGAGI (reference sequence). In DNA, the CDR3 is TGTGCCAGCAGCGTTAATTCACCCCTCCACTTT. Translating it yields CASSVNSPLHF.

As for this clonotype: It may be a read error: a sequence one base away is much more abundant. V is TRBV20-1 and J is TRBJ2-7; no clear D gene. V lost 2 bases and J 5 bases, leaving 13 bases between the germline ends. CDR3 length: 13 residues. Germline CDR1 DFQATT, CDR2 SNEGSKA (reference sequence). The CDR3, as DNA: TGCAGTGCTAGAAATTCTTACTTAAACGAGCAGTACTTC. Its translation is CSARNSYLNEQYF.

This clonotype was counted between two and nine times. The chain joins TRBV9 to TRBJ2-1; TRBD1 matches 9 bases. CDR1 and CDR2 from the germline V gene are SGDLS and YYNGEE. V dropped 0 bases and J dropped 4; count of bases not matched to a gene: 2. The CDR3 has 15 residues. In nucleotides, the CDR3 is TGTGCCAGCAGCGTAGGACAGGGGGGATACAATGAGCAGTTCTTC. This translates into CASSVGQGGYNEQFF.

This chain uses TRBV20-1 with TRBJ2-3; 12 bases agree with TRBD2. The V gene end was trimmed by 8 bases and the J gene end by 0 bases; junction bases not matched to a gene: 12. Germline loops: CDR1 DFQATT, CDR2 SNEGSKA (reference sequence). This CDR3 is built from 17 residues. The CDR3 coding sequence is TGCAGTTCCGCGGCTAGCGGGGGGGCCTCTAGCACAGATACGCAGTATTTT. Protein product: CSSAASGGASSTDTQYF.

This clonotype was detected ten times or more. This chain uses TRBV3-1 with TRBJ2-7; TRBD2 might be the D (5 bases). Germline CDR1 and CDR2: LGHDT and YNNKEL (reference sequence). The CDR3 runs 15 residues. V was shortened by 1 base and J by 4 bases, with 14 bases between the two germline ends. In nucleotides, the CDR3 is TGTGCCAGCAGCCAAGTGGAAGAGGGTCTTTACGAGCAGTACTTC. It yields the protein CASSQVEEGLYEQYF.

This clonotype was detected only a few times. The chain combines TRBV5-1 with TRBJ2-7; 10 bases are shared with TRBD2. The CDR3 spans 17 residues. Germline-derived CDR1 and CDR2 are SGHRS and YFSETQ. V gave up 0 bases and J gave up 2 bases; unmatched junction bases: 8. This CDR3 reads CASSLGLSGGAAYEQYF. The CDR3, as DNA: TGCGCCAGCAGCTTGGGGTTAAGCGGGGGGGCCGCCTACGAGCAGTACTTC.

V gene TRBV7-2 combines with J gene TRBJ2-5, with TRBD1 matching over 7 bases. The germline CDR1 and CDR2 sequences are SGHTA and FQGNSA. The V and J ends lost 5 bases and 5 bases, in that order; junction bases with no gene match: 8. The CDR3 is made up of 14 amino acids. CDR3 DNA sequence: TGTGCCAGCAGCATCGGACAGGCTTGGGAGACCCAGTACTTC. Translating gives CASSIGQAWETQYF.

This clonotype showed up just a few times. This sequence joins TRBV11-1 and TRBJ1-1; D call uncertain. Germline lookup yields CDR1 SGHAT and CDR2 FQDESV (reference sequence). Trimming took 4 bases from V and 2 from J, leaving 17 bases between them. The CDR3 totals 16 residues. CDR3 loop: CASSSRGWGGNTEAFF. The DNA for the CDR3 is TGTGCCAGCAGCTCCCGTGGCTGGGGAGGAAACACTGAAGCTTTCTTT.

This clonotype was seen repeatedly, ten times or more. The chain has TRBV9 and TRBJ2-7; no reliable D call. V was cut by 1 base and J by 6 bases, with 20 bases left in between. This CDR3 spans 16 amino acids. Germline CDR1 and CDR2: SGDLS and YYNGEE. The CDR3 region has the DNA TGTGCCAGCAGCGTAAGTCCCCTGACTCCAAACGTCGAGCAGTACTTC. Its translation: CASSVSPLTPNVEQYF.

This clonotype was observed a few times. This chain connects TRBV6-5 to TRBJ2-5, with D possibly being TRBD1 (6 bases). Germline CDR1 is MNHEY and CDR2 is SVGAGI. The CDR3 is 15 residues long. Trimming cost V 2 bases and J 4 bases, with 14 bases left between them. For the CDR3, the DNA is TGTGCCAGCAGTTACGGGCAGGGGATGTTAGAGACCCAGTACTTC. Translation gives CASSYGQGMLETQYF.

This clonotype was counted at least ten times. The chain carries TRBV2 and TRBJ2-7; D may be TRBD1 (6 bases). Trimming cost V 4 bases and J 1 base, with 11 bases left between them. The germline V gene has CDR1 SNHLY and CDR2 FYNNEI. This CDR3 comprises 14 residues. The DNA of the CDR3 is TGTGCCAGCAGTGCGGACAGTCCTTCCTACGAGCAGTACTTC. Protein: CASSADSPSYEQYF. Using reference TRBV2 and TRBJ2-7 for the parts outside the CDR3, the full variable domain is EPEVTQTPSHQVTQMGQEVILRCVPISNHLYFYWYRQILGQKVEFLVSFYNNEISEKSEIFDDQFSVERPDGSNFTLKIRSTKLEDSAMYFCASSADSPSYEQYFGPGTRLTVT.

This clonotype was counted between two and nine times. The genes are TRBV28 and TRBJ2-3; 10 positions match TRBD1. The V gene end was trimmed by 5 bases and the J gene end by 5 bases; junction bases not matched to a gene: 10. Germline CDR1 is MDHEN and CDR2 is SYDVKM. The CDR3 is 16 residues long. The CDR3 loop is CASSMFGTGEEDTQYF. The DNA for the CDR3 is TGTGCCAGCAGTATGTTCGGGACAGGGGAAGAAGATACGCAGTATTTT.

This clonotype appeared many times. The chain carries TRBV7-8 and TRBJ2-7, with a possible D match to TRBD2 (6 bases). This CDR3 has 15 residues. V lost 2 bases, J lost 3 bases, and 14 bases lay in between. In germline, CDR1 is SGHVS, CDR2 FQNEAQ. This chain's CDR3 is CASSLRPGRLYEQYF. As DNA, the CDR3 is TGTGCCAGCAGCTTAAGGCCAGGGAGGCTCTACGAGCAGTACTTC. The variable domain in full, with the rest retrieved from reference TRBV7-8 and TRBJ2-7, is GAGVSQSPRYKVAKRGQDVALRCDPISGHVSLFWYQQALGQGPEFLTYFQNEAQLDKSGLPSDRFFAERPEGSVSTLKIQRTQQEDSAVYLCASSLRPGRLYEQYFGPGTRLTVT.